The T cell receptor beta chain described here comes from a study of response to subunit inactivated influenza vaccine. Overall study findings and caveats: Each seasonal influenza vaccination, the authors suggested, recruits few new T cells.

TCRdb redid the calling of the RT-PCR reads with MiXCR, one entry per CDR3 protein. Here the sample spans 170,000 or so distinct CDR3 sequences, around a tenth being singletons. This clonotype was observed many times. The antigen is unknown. The V gene's germline CDR1 is SQVTM and CDR2 ANQGSEA. The J segment lost 5 bases and the V segment lost 6 bases, leaving 21 bases of the junction unmatched. The CDR3 is made up of 17 amino acids. This sample comprised CD8+ T cells sorted from PBMCs, obtained approximately 25 months after vaccination. V gene TRBV29-1 combines with J gene TRBJ2-5, with 7 bases that match TRBD2. This receptor was identified in a man aged 45 to 75 who received an inactivated influenza vaccine. CDR3 in amino acids: CSVFQDKTSLLVETQYF. CDR3 nucleotide sequence: TGCAGCGTCTTCCAAGATAAGACTAGCCTACTCGTCGAGACCCAGTACTTC.